These 24 T cell receptor beta chains were all obtained from the same sample, sequenced in a study of T cells in tuberculosis. Sequencing was performed with immunoSEQ multiplex PCR; in TCRdb, only in-frame clones are kept and a portion is missing. In the table there are 80,000 to 100,000 clones, around 90% of which are singletons. Sorting used thawed, overnight-rested PBMC stained with anti-CD3, a viability dye and GMM-loaded CD1B tetramer. CD1B tetramers were loaded with Rhodococcus equi-derived C32 glucose monomycolate. The sequenced material came from CD1b-GMM tetramer-negative cells sorted from PBMCs. These TCRs come from an adult woman with latent tuberculosis.

This clone was counted a single time. V is TRBV6-1 and J is TRBJ2-5, with 8 bases aligning to TRBD1. The J call could be wrong; TRBJ2-7 is a better fit for the DNA end. The CDR3 totals 14 residues. The germline CDR1 and CDR2 sequences are MNHNS and SASEGT. The CDR3 DNA reads TGTGCCAGCACCCAGGGGGCTCTCTCCTACGAGCAGTACTTC. Protein sequence: CASTQGALSYEQYF.

V and J are TRBV7-9 and TRBJ1-1; unclear D gene. The V and J ends lost 2 bases and 7 bases respectively, with 14 bases between them. This CDR3 comprises 14 residues. Germline V gene sequence: CDR1 SEHNR, CDR2 FQNEAQ (reference sequence). The CDR3 loop is CASSLRDGFNEAFF. The CDR3 nucleotides are TGTGCCAGCAGCTTACGGGATGGGTTTAATGAAGCTTTCTTT.

The chain employs TRBV6-6 and TRBJ1-1; D not resolved. The CDR3 spans 12 residues. Trimming pared 7 bases from V and 3 bases from J, leaving 9 bases between. Germline V CDR1 and CDR2: MNHNY, SVGAGI (reference sequence). CDR3: CASKLADTEAFF. The DNA of the CDR3 is TGTGCCAGCAAATTGGCAGACACTGAAGCTTTCTTT.

This chain links TRBV4-1 with TRBJ2-3; TRBD2 is a possible D gene (5 bases). Germline CDR1 is MGHRA and CDR2 is YSYEKL. With 1 base removed from V and 2 bases from J, the gap between germline ends came to 13 bases. There are 16 residues in the CDR3. In DNA, the CDR3 is TGCGCCAGCAGCCAAGTTTACGGGGAACCCACAGATACGCAGTATTTT. Translation gives CASSQVYGEPTDTQYF.

The genes are TRBV19 and TRBJ1-2, with 7 bases identical to TRBD1. V lost 6 bases to trimming and J lost 14 bases; unmatched junction nucleotides: 6. Germline V lookup: CDR1 LNHDA, CDR2 SQIVND (reference sequence). This CDR3 comprises 10 residues. The CDR3: CASSSGQRTF. The CDR3 region has the DNA TGTGCCAGTAGCTCGGGACAGCGAACCTTC.

J is TRBJ2-5 and V is TRBV5-4; TRBD2 agrees at 9 bases. The CDR3 is 16 amino acids. Germline V gene sequence: CDR1 SGHNT, CDR2 YYREEE (reference sequence). V trimming: 0 bases; J trimming: 4 bases; junction bases outside the gene matches: 7. CDR3 nucleotides: TGTGCCAGCAGCTTGGCAGGGCTAGCGGGACCAGAGACCCAGTACTTC. Encoded protein: CASSLAGLAGPETQYF.

The chain couples TRBV5-1 to TRBJ1-6, with TRBD1 as a possible D gene (6 bases). CDR1 is SGHRS, CDR2 YFSETQ, per germline. Trimming took 4 bases from V and 16 from J, leaving 18 bases between them. This CDR3 spans 13 amino acids. The CDR3 DNA reads as TGCGCCAGCAGCCCGCAGCGACAGGAGCAACTCCACTTT. Translated: CASSPQRQEQLHF.

The rearrangement links TRBV19 to TRBJ2-2; perhaps TRBD1 as D (7 bases). The CDR3 loop spans 15 amino acids. Germline loops: CDR1 LNHDA, CDR2 SQIVND (reference sequence). V was trimmed by 4 bases and J by 5 bases, leaving 14 bases between them. CDR3 nucleotides: TGTGCCAGTAGTACCCGGAGGGGGCAAACCGGGGAGCTGTTTTTT. Encoded protein: CASSTRRGQTGELFF.

This chain joins TRBV13 and TRBJ2-1; 8 bases match TRBD2. In germline, CDR1 is PRHDT, CDR2 FYEKMQ (reference sequence). The CDR3 is 14 amino acids. V shed 5 bases and J 5 bases; nucleotides not matched to a gene: 5. The CDR3: CASSTWTSNNEQFF. DNA of the CDR3: TGTGCCAGCAGCACCTGGACTAGCAACAATGAGCAGTTCTTC.

The CDR3, as DNA: TGCGCCAGCAGCCAAGTAGGAGAAGAGACCCAGTACTTC. Encoded protein: CASSQVGEETQYF. The chain has TRBV4-1 and TRBJ2-5; no definite D call. Deletions cut 1 base from V and 3 bases from J, with 6 bases between. The CDR3 extends over 13 amino acids. Germline CDR1 MGHRA, CDR2 YSYEKL.

V gene TRBV9 combines with J gene TRBJ2-5; 7 nucleotides align to TRBD2. The CDR3 covers 14 residues. V shed 4 bases and J 1 base; nucleotides not matched to a gene: 4. Germline CDR1 reads SGDLS; CDR2 reads YYNGEE. The DNA for the CDR3 is TGTGCCAGCAGCCCCCGACTAGCCCAAGAGACCCAGTACTTC. Translation: CASSPRLAQETQYF.

This sequence joins TRBV15 and TRBJ1-1; TRBD1 is a possible D gene (6 bases). Deletions cut 2 bases from V and 0 bases from J, with 25 bases between. The CDR3 runs to 20 residues. The V gene's germline CDR1 is LNHNV and CDR2 YYDKDF (reference sequence). The DNA of the CDR3 is TGTGCCACCAGCAGATGGACCCCAGGGGCGCCTATTCCGATGAACACTGAAGCTTTCTTT. Protein: CATSRWTPGAPIPMNTEAFF.

This clone appeared once. J is TRBJ1-2 and V is TRBV19; D gene unclear. The germline gives CDR1 LNHDA, CDR2 SQIVND (reference sequence). The CDR3 sequence is 15 residues long. V shed 2 bases and J shed 3 bases, with 13 bases lying between them. The CDR3 reads CASSISVSYYYGYTF. The DNA for the CDR3 is TGTGCCAGTAGTATAAGTGTCAGTTATTACTATGGCTACACCTTC.

This clone appeared once. The chain links TRBV21-1 to TRBJ1-4; the table's TRBD1 call for D was not verified on the DNA. TRBV21-1 is a listed pseudogene. This CDR3 is built from 13 residues. CDR3 coding DNA: TGTGCCAAGGGGACAAGCTTTAATGAAAAACTGTTTTTT. Protein product: CAKGTSFNEKLFF.

The chain couples TRBV14 to TRBJ2-1; 10 positions agree with TRBD2. Per the germline V gene, CDR1 is SGHDN and CDR2 is FVKESK. The CDR3 consists of 15 residues. V dropped 4 bases and J dropped 4; count of bases not matched to a gene: 4. CDR3 amino acids: CASSPGTSVYNEQFF. CDR3 sequence (DNA): TGTGCCAGCAGCCCGGGGACTAGCGTATACAATGAGCAGTTCTTC.

This sequence joins TRBV6-6 and TRBJ1-4, with no clear D. Germline CDR1 MNHNY, CDR2 SVGAGI (reference sequence). Trimming stripped 6 bases from V and 7 bases from J, with 15 bases between. The CDR3 totals 14 residues. The CDR3 sequence: CASSFGRRVEKLFF. The DNA for the CDR3 is TGTGCCAGCAGCTTTGGTAGGAGGGTTGAAAAACTGTTTTTT.

The V call is TRBV7-9, the J call TRBJ2-1; D perhaps matches TRBD1 (6 bases). V was trimmed by 5 bases and J by 14 bases, leaving 13 bases between them. The CDR3 has 11 residues. Germline V gives CDR1 SEHNR, CDR2 FQNEAQ (reference sequence). CDR3 loop: CASSTTGPEFF. DNA of the CDR3: TGTGCCAGCAGCACTACAGGGCCGGAGTTCTTC.

The chain is built from TRBV19 and TRBJ1-1, with TRBD1 identical over 7 bases. There are 14 residues in the CDR3. Germline values: CDR1 LNHDA, CDR2 SQIVND (reference sequence). Trimming at V came to 6 bases and at J to 0 bases, leaving 4 bases not matched to a gene. The CDR3 DNA sequence: TGTGCCAGTAGAGGGGACAGCTTGAACACTGAAGCTTTCTTT. It is translated as CASRGDSLNTEAFF. The variable domain in full, with the rest retrieved from reference TRBV19 and TRBJ1-1, is DGGITQSPKYLFRKEGQNVTLSCEQNLNHDAMYWYRQDPGQGLRLIYYSQIVNDFQKGDIAEGYSVSREKKESFPLTVTSAQKNPTAFYLCASRGDSLNTEAFFGQGTRLTVV.

This clone was counted only a few times. The chain joins TRBV6-5 to TRBJ2-7; D ambiguous. Trimming took 2 bases from V and 4 from J, leaving 9 bases between them. Germline lookup yields CDR1 MNHEY and CDR2 SVGAGI. This CDR3 contains 13 residues. CDR3 residues: CASSYQETYEQYV. CDR3 in DNA: TGTGCCAGCAGTTACCAGGAAACTTACGAGCAGTACGTC.

J is TRBJ2-2 and V is TRBV6-1; no firm D call. The CDR3 is 12 amino acids. With 3 bases removed from V and 3 bases from J, the gap between germline ends came to 2 bases. CDR1 and CDR2 from the germline V gene are MNHNS and SASEGT. The CDR3 spells CASSDYTGELFF. The CDR3 bases are TGTGCCAGCAGTGACTACACCGGGGAGCTGTTTTTT.

This chain connects TRBV29-1 to TRBJ2-3; TRBD2 agrees at 7 bases. This CDR3 has 17 amino acids. Germline V gives CDR1 SQVTM, CDR2 ANQGSEA. V was pared by 0 bases and J by 0 bases, with 9 bases of the junction left unmatched. The CDR3 reads CSVEDGRALPSTDTQYF. CDR3 DNA: TGCAGCGTTGAAGATGGGAGGGCTCTTCCTAGCACAGATACGCAGTATTTT.

V and J are TRBV15 and TRBJ1-1; TRBD1 is a possible D gene (6 bases). Germline V gene sequence: CDR1 LNHNV, CDR2 YYDKDF (reference sequence). V was trimmed by 3 bases and J by 5 bases, leaving 7 bases between them. The CDR3 spans 12 residues. CDR3 nucleotides: TGTGCCACCAGCAGGGACAGTACTGAAGCTTTCTTT. Translating it yields CATSRDSTEAFF. The variable domain in full, with the rest retrieved from reference TRBV15 and TRBJ1-1, is DAMVIQNPRYQVTQFGKPVTLSCSQTLNHNVMYWYQQKSSQAPKLLFHYYDKDFNNEADTPDNFQSRRPNTSFCFLDIRSPGLGDTAMYLCATSRDSTEAFFGQGTRLTVV.

The rearrangement links TRBV11-2 to TRBJ2-7; the match to TRBD1 covers 9 bases. CDR1 and CDR2 (germline): SGHAT, FQNNGV. Trimming at V came to 5 bases and at J to 3 bases, leaving 8 bases not matched to a gene. The CDR3 sequence is 15 residues long. CDR3 sequence reads: CASSLTGGHYYEQYF. The DNA for the CDR3 is TGTGCCAGCAGCCTGACAGGGGGGCACTACTACGAGCAGTACTTC.

The chain employs TRBV10-3 and TRBJ2-7; TRBD1 aligns across 8 bases. V trimming: 5 bases; J trimming: 1 base; junction bases outside the gene matches: 7. The CDR3 runs 15 residues. Germline-derived CDR1 and CDR2 are ENHRY and SYGVKD. The chain's CDR3 is CAISKGTGQSYEQYF. The CDR3, as DNA: TGTGCCATCAGTAAAGGGACAGGACAATCCTACGAGCAGTACTTC.